These 31 T cell receptor beta chains originate from one sample sequenced in a study of CD8+ T cells in alopecia areata. cDNA prepared by RNA extraction and subsequent reverse transcription served as the template for sequencing. The table came from immunoSEQ multiplex PCR; TCRdb's copy has only in-frame clones and leaves some out. The repertoire has 200,000 to 250,000 clones, 50% to 60% of them found once; the top ten carry around 0.44%. The specimen comprised CD4+ T cells sorted from blood, sampled at week 0. These receptors came from a human donor with alopecia areata.

This sequence joins TRBV4-1 and TRBJ1-2, with no clear D. Trimming left V 0 bases short and J 3 bases short, with 11 bases between. The CDR3 contains 15 residues. Per the germline V gene, CDR1 is MGHRA and CDR2 is YSYEKL. CDR3 sequence: CASSQDSLGYYGYTF. The CDR3 DNA is TGCGCCAGCAGCCAAGACAGCCTGGGATACTATGGCTACACCTTC.

CDR3 nucleotide sequence: TGTGCCAGCAGCGTAGGACAGGGTTGGGCCGAGGCCCAGCATTTT. Amino acid sequence: CASSVGQGWAEAQHF. This chain links TRBV2 with TRBJ1-5; 8 bases map to TRBD1. The CDR3 is 15 residues long. J gave up 11 bases and V 6 bases, and 15 bases lay outside the gene matches. In germline, CDR1 is SNHLY, CDR2 FYNNEI.

This clone was seen only a few times. This rearrangement joins TRBV19 to TRBJ1-2, with 8 positions matching TRBD1. The CDR3 has 15 amino acids. With V trimmed by 2 bases and J by 3 bases, 5 bases remained unmatched. The germline gives CDR1 LNHDA, CDR2 SQIVND (reference sequence). CDR3 sequence (DNA): TGTGCCAGTAGTATACCAGGGGGCGCGCACTATGGCTACACCTTC. Translated, it gives CASSIPGGAHYGYTF.

The V and J genes are TRBV30 and TRBJ2-2, with 8 bases aligning to TRBD2. Germline V gene sequence: CDR1 GTSNPN, CDR2 SVGIG (reference sequence). CDR3 length equals 16 residues. The V and J ends lost 7 bases and 0 bases, in that order; junction bases with no gene match: 10. The CDR3 DNA follows: TGTGCCTATCAGGGTGGAGCGGGAGCGAACACCGGGGAGCTGTTTTTT. It encodes CAYQGGAGANTGELFF.

The CDR3, as DNA: TGTGCCAGCAGCGTAGCAGGACAATTCGGCACAGATACGCAGTATTTT. Translation gives CASSVAGQFGTDTQYF. The chain carries TRBV9 and TRBJ2-3; D may be TRBD1 (5 bases). Germline CDR1 SGDLS, CDR2 YYNGEE. This CDR3 is built from 16 residues. The V and J ends lost 0 bases and 1 base respectively, with 12 bases between them. Drawing the rest from reference TRBV9 and TRBJ2-3, the complete variable domain is DSGVTQTPKHLITATGQRVTLRCSPRSGDLSVYWYQQSLDQGLQFLIQYYNGEERAKGNILERFSAQQFPDLHSELNLSSLELGDSALYFCASSVAGQFGTDTQYFGPGTRLTVL.

This chain connects TRBV18 to TRBJ2-1; 8 nucleotides align to TRBD2. There are 15 residues in the CDR3. Per germline, CDR1 KGHSH and CDR2 LQKENI. V was clipped by 3 bases and J by 6 bases; unmatched bases: 7. CDR3 DNA sequence: TGTGCCAGCTCACCCTCCGGGACTAGGCCCAATGAGCAGTTCTTC. Translated: CASSPSGTRPNEQFF. Filled out from reference TRBV18 and TRBJ2-1, the complete variable domain reads NAGVMQNPRHLVRRRGQEARLRCSPMKGHSHVYWYRQLPEEGLKFMVYLQKENIIDESGMPKERFSAEFPKEGPSILRIQQVVRGDSAAYFCASSPSGTRPNEQFFGPGTRLTVL.

This clone has just one count. The chain uses TRBV5-1 and TRBJ2-2, with 10 bases fitting TRBD1. Trimming took 5 bases from V and 4 from J; bases not matched to a gene: 2. This CDR3 is built from 14 residues. Germline V gives CDR1 SGHRS, CDR2 YFSETQ. The CDR3 DNA sequence: TGCGCCAGCAGGCGGGACAGGGGCACCGGGGAGCTGTTTTTT. Its translation is CASRRDRGTGELFF.

The rearrangement uses TRBV30 and TRBJ2-5, with a possible D match to TRBD1 (6 bases). With 5 bases removed from V and 5 bases from J, the gap between germline ends came to 12 bases. CDR1 is GTSNPN and CDR2 is SVGIG in the germline V gene (reference sequence). This CDR3 contains 12 residues. The CDR3 sequence is CAWYRVGETQYF. CDR3 nucleotide sequence: TGTGCCTGGTACAGGGTCGGGGAGACCCAGTACTTC.

The rearrangement joins TRBV4-1 to TRBJ2-6, with D unresolved. Trimming pared 4 bases from V and 3 bases from J, leaving 7 bases between. CDR3 length equals 14 residues. Germline assignment: CDR1 MGHRA and CDR2 YSYEKL. CDR3 protein: CASSPTFGANVLTF. The CDR3 DNA follows: TGCGCCAGCAGCCCGACTTTTGGGGCCAACGTCCTGACTTTC.

This rearrangement joins TRBV2 to TRBJ2-7; TRBD2 might be the D (5 bases). Germline V CDR1 and CDR2: SNHLY, FYNNEI. V lost 6 bases to trimming and J lost 3 bases, with 15 bases between them. CDR3 length: 14 amino acids. CDR3 nucleotides: TGTGCCAGCAGGGCCGCTAGCACTCTCTACGAGCAGTACTTC. This encodes CASRAASTLYEQYF.

In its sample, this clone was seen once. The rearrangement links TRBV5-4 to TRBJ2-1; 9 bases match TRBD2. The CDR3 spans 15 residues. V trimming: 0 bases; J trimming: 6 bases; junction bases outside the gene matches: 4. The V gene's germline CDR1 is SGHNT and CDR2 YYREEE (reference sequence). The CDR3 DNA reads as TGTGCCAGCAGCTTGGGCGGGGGGGCGTTCAATGAGCAGTTCTTC. Protein sequence: CASSLGGGAFNEQFF.

This clone was recorded only once. V is TRBV9 and J is TRBJ1-6, with D perhaps matching TRBD1 (6 bases). Germline CDR1 reads SGDLS; CDR2 reads YYNGEE. V was clipped by 7 bases and J by 6 bases, with 11 bases between them. The CDR3 extends over 13 amino acids. The CDR3 DNA is TGTGCCAGCGGAGGGGGAGGTAATTCACCCCTCCACTTT. This translates into CASGGGGNSPLHF.

The CDR3 spells CASSLGGATNEQFF. CDR3 bases: TGTGCCAGCAGCCTTGGGGGAGCAACCAATGAGCAGTTCTTC. The V and J genes are TRBV6-6 and TRBJ2-1, with D perhaps matching TRBD1 or TRBD2 (5 bases each). Trimming pared 6 bases from V and 6 bases from J, leaving 15 bases between. Looked up from germline, CDR1 is MNHNY and CDR2 is SVGAGI (reference sequence). CDR3 length equals 14 residues.

Only a few counts were recorded for this clone. The chain recombines TRBV11-2 with TRBJ2-1, with TRBD1 as a possible D gene (5 bases). CDR1 is SGHAT, CDR2 FQNNGV, per germline. The CDR3 is made up of 15 amino acids. The germline V and J ends were trimmed by 1 base and 3 bases, with 10 bases remaining between them. The CDR3 DNA is TGTGCCAGCAGCTTAGCGGCTGGACACTACAATGAGCAGTTCTTC. Its translation is CASSLAAGHYNEQFF. Full variable domain (missing parts from reference TRBV11-2 and TRBJ2-1): EAGVAQSPRYKIIEKRQSVAFWCNPISGHATLYWYQQILGQGPKLLIQFQNNGVVDDSQLPKDRFSAERLKGVDSTLKIQPAKLEDSAVYLCASSLAAGHYNEQFFGPGTRLTVL.

This clone was picked up a small number of times. V usage is TRBV7-8 and J usage is TRBJ2-1, with 8 bases aligning to TRBD2. The CDR3 is made up of 15 amino acids. Germline V gives CDR1 SGHVS, CDR2 FQNEAQ. With V trimmed by 4 bases and J by 4 bases, 6 bases remained unmatched. This chain's CDR3 is CASSSLAGRYNEQFF. CDR3 nucleotides: TGTGCCAGCAGCTCTCTAGCGGGTCGGTACAATGAGCAGTTCTTC.

The chain combines TRBV6-1 with TRBJ1-5; TRBD1 is a possible D gene (5 bases). Trimming shortened V by 5 bases and J by 4 bases, and 12 bases separated the two germline ends. The CDR3 covers 14 residues. Germline CDR1 reads MNHNS; CDR2 reads SASEGT. CDR3 in DNA: TGTGCCAGCAGTTTCCGACAGTTTAATCAGCCCCAGCATTTT. This codes for CASSFRQFNQPQHF.

The genes are TRBV27 and TRBJ1-5, with 12 bases identical to TRBD1. The J segment lost 6 bases and the V segment lost 3 bases, leaving 6 bases of the junction unmatched. CDR3 size: 16 residues. Germline loops: CDR1 MNHEY, CDR2 SMNVEV (reference sequence). CDR3 amino acids: CASSFGDRGLRQPQHF. The CDR3 nucleotides are TGTGCCAGCAGTTTTGGGGACAGGGGGCTACGTCAGCCCCAGCATTTT.

The chain joins TRBV9 to TRBJ1-1; 7 bases align to TRBD1. With 4 bases clipped from V and 7 bases from J, the junction kept 7 bases outside the gene matches. The V gene's germline CDR1 is SGDLS and CDR2 YYNGEE. The CDR3 is 13 residues long. The CDR3 nucleotides read TGTGCCAGCAGCCTCTCAGGGGGAAGTGAAGCTTTCTTT. Amino acid sequence: CASSLSGGSEAFF. The entire variable domain, with the rest obtained from reference TRBV9 and TRBJ1-1, is as follows: DSGVTQTPKHLITATGQRVTLRCSPRSGDLSVYWYQQSLDQGLQFLIQYYNGEERAKGNILERFSAQQFPDLHSELNLSSLELGDSALYFCASSLSGGSEAFFGQGTRLTVV.

The chain has TRBV5-1 and TRBJ1-2; 7 bases are a match to TRBD1. The CDR3 loop spans 15 amino acids. The J segment lost 0 bases and the V segment lost 0 bases, leaving 2 bases of the junction unmatched. Germline V gene lookup returns CDR1 SGHRS and CDR2 YFSETQ. The CDR3 loop is CASSLVGTANYGYTF. In DNA, the CDR3 is TGCGCCAGCAGCTTGGTGGGGACAGCTAACTATGGCTACACCTTC.

This clone was detected a few times. The same CDR3 is also encoded by other DNA sequences in this sample. The chain recombines TRBV7-2 with TRBJ2-3; no clear D gene. Germline CDR1 and CDR2: SGHTA and FQGNSA. V was clipped by 2 bases and J by 5 bases, with 5 bases between them. The CDR3 consists of 12 residues. The CDR3 sequence is CASSLYGDTQYF. In DNA form, the CDR3 reads TGTGCCAGCAGCTTATATGGAGATACGCAGTATTTT.

V gene TRBV19 combines with J gene TRBJ1-5, with 9 bases lining up with TRBD1. J gave up 0 bases and V 7 bases, and 10 bases lay outside the gene matches. Germline CDR1 reads LNHDA; CDR2 reads SQIVND (reference sequence). CDR3 length: 17 amino acids. CDR3 sequence (DNA): TGTGCCAGTACCCCACCGGGACAGGGATATAGCAATCAGCCCCAGCATTTT. This sequence encodes CASTPPGQGYSNQPQHF.

This clone was detected only once. V and J are TRBV18 and TRBJ1-6, with D tentatively TRBD1 (6 bases). V was cut by 2 bases and J by 0 bases, with 11 bases left in between. Germline assignment: CDR1 KGHSH and CDR2 LQKENI. The CDR3 spans 17 residues. The chain's CDR3 is CASSPTGPSSYNSPLHF. DNA for the CDR3: TGTGCCAGCTCACCAACAGGGCCTAGCTCCTATAATTCACCCCTCCACTTT.

This chain uses TRBV2 with TRBJ2-1, with 8 bases that match TRBD2. The CDR3 has 15 residues. Per the germline V gene, CDR1 is SNHLY and CDR2 is FYNNEI. J gave up 5 bases and V 6 bases, and 9 bases lay outside the gene matches. The CDR3 DNA reads TGTGCCAGCAGGGCGACTACTAGCGGCAACAATGAGCAGTTCTTC. Protein product: CASRATTSGNNEQFF.

CDR3 nucleotides: TGTGCCTGGAGGACTCCCGGGACAGGGGGAGAGACCCAGTACTTC. This encodes CAWRTPGTGGETQYF. The rearrangement joins TRBV30 to TRBJ2-5, with 11 bases that match TRBD1. Germline V gene lookup returns CDR1 GTSNPN and CDR2 SVGIG (reference sequence). The CDR3 length is 15 residues. V lost 3 bases and J lost 4; bases outside the gene matches: 7.

This clone was detected only a few times. The chain recombines TRBV4-2 with TRBJ1-1, with unresolved D. This CDR3 spans 11 amino acids. The germline V gene encodes CDR1 LGHNA and CDR2 YNFKEQ. Trimming cost V 0 bases and J 9 bases, with 5 bases left between them. Written as DNA, the CDR3 is TGTGCCAGCAGCCAAGATAGCAAAGCTTTCTTT. It codes for CASSQDSKAFF.

A note on this clone: The same CDR3 is also encoded by other DNA sequences in this sample. The rearrangement uses TRBV5-1 and TRBJ2-5; possible D gene TRBD2, 6 bases. Germline V gives CDR1 SGHRS, CDR2 YFSETQ. Trimming stripped 2 bases from V and 0 bases from J, with 8 bases between. The CDR3 has 14 amino acids. CDR3 in amino acids: CASSFGGNQETQYF. DNA for the CDR3: TGCGCCAGCAGCTTCGGAGGGAACCAAGAGACCCAGTACTTC.

This clone was detected only a few times. This chain joins TRBV5-1 and TRBJ2-1; 10 nucleotides align to TRBD2. V lost 6 bases to trimming and J lost 4 bases; unmatched junction nucleotides: 7. CDR1 and CDR2 (germline): SGHRS, YFSETQ. This CDR3 region has 15 residues. The CDR3 DNA sequence: TGCGCCAGCACCTCGGGGACTAGCGTGTACAATGAGCAGTTCTTC. Translating gives CASTSGTSVYNEQFF.

The V call is TRBV30, the J call TRBJ2-1, with TRBD2 matching over 8 bases. Germline CDR1 GTSNPN, CDR2 SVGIG (reference sequence). J gave up 0 bases and V 4 bases, and 14 bases lay outside the gene matches. The CDR3 is made up of 18 amino acids. The DNA of the CDR3 is TGTGCCTGGAATGTCCGGAGGACTAGCCCAAGCTCCTACAATGAGCAGTTCTTC. Residues: CAWNVRRTSPSSYNEQFF.

This CDR3 is CSVEVGDRWGGYTF. The CDR3 coding sequence is TGCAGCGTTGAGGTGGGGGACCGCTGGGGTGGCTACACCTTC. The V and J genes are TRBV29-1 and TRBJ1-2; weak D call: TRBD1 (5 bases). In germline, CDR1 is SQVTM, CDR2 ANQGSEA. The germline V and J ends were trimmed by 3 bases and 7 bases, with 18 bases remaining between them. CDR3 length: 14 amino acids.

This clone was recorded a few times. J is TRBJ2-7 and V is TRBV5-1; perhaps TRBD1 as D (6 bases). The CDR3 runs 14 residues. The germline V and J ends were trimmed by 4 bases and 3 bases, with 14 bases remaining between them. CDR1 SGHRS and CDR2 YFSETQ come from the germline V gene. The CDR3 coding sequence is TGCGCCAGCAGCCCCCCGGACAGCCACTACGAGCAGTACTTC. It encodes CASSPPDSHYEQYF.

This clone came up a few times. The chain is built from TRBV28 and TRBJ2-6; no firm D call. V was cut by 5 bases and J by 2 bases, with 13 bases left in between. This CDR3 has 16 amino acids. Germline V gene sequence: CDR1 MDHEN, CDR2 SYDVKM. As DNA, the CDR3 is TGTGCCAGCAGTCCATACTTACTACCTGGGGCCAACGTCCTGACTTTC. Translated: CASSPYLLPGANVLTF.